The 27 T cell receptor beta chains given below trace back to one sample, sequenced in a study of regulatory T cells. Amplification used 52 TRBV primers and 13 TRBJ primers. Produced via immunoSEQ multiplex PCR; TCRdb's table is partial and in-frame only. The repertoire consists of about 20,000 clones, with over 85% occurring once and the leading ten covering roughly 3.5%. Sequencing was carried out using CD8+ T cells sorted from blood. These receptors originate from a child aged 2 to 10 with CD3G deficiency.

CDR3: CASSLEAGLGYEQYF. CDR3 sequence (DNA): TGCGCCAGCAGCTTGGAAGCGGGGCTGGGCTACGAGCAGTACTTC. This chain uses TRBV5-1 with TRBJ2-7; TRBD2 matches at 7 bases. Germline V gives CDR1 SGHRS, CDR2 YFSETQ. This CDR3 contains 15 residues. V gave up 0 bases and J gave up 3 bases; unmatched junction bases: 6.

CDR3 coding DNA: TGTGCCATCAGTGAAGACTCCTACGAGCAGTACTTC. Amino acid sequence: CAISEDSYEQYF. This sequence joins TRBV10-3 and TRBJ2-7; no clear D gene. The CDR3 is 12 residues long. V shed 3 bases and J shed 0 bases, with 3 bases lying between them. Germline V CDR1 and CDR2: ENHRY, SYGVKD.

The V call is TRBV18, the J call TRBJ2-1, with D perhaps assigned TRBD1 or TRBD2 (5 bases each). With 6 bases removed from V and 8 bases from J, the gap between germline ends came to 8 bases. CDR1 is KGHSH and CDR2 is LQKENI in the germline V gene. The CDR3 contains 11 residues. CDR3 region: CASSRGDEQFF. CDR3 DNA sequence: TGTGCCAGCTCGAGGGGCGATGAGCAGTTCTTC.

This sequence joins TRBV5-6 and TRBJ2-7; 8 nucleotides line up with TRBD1. Looked up from germline, CDR1 is SGHDT and CDR2 is YYEEEE. This CDR3 spans 14 amino acids. V shed 2 bases, J shed 4 bases, and the junction held 5 bases outside the gene matches. In DNA, the CDR3 is TGTGCCAGCAGCTTTGGGACAGGTGGTTACGAGCAGTACTTC. This encodes CASSFGTGGYEQYF.

This chain connects TRBV29-1 to TRBJ2-1, with 9 bases aligning to TRBD2. Germline-derived CDR1 and CDR2 are SQVTM and ANQGSEA. Losses at the gene ends were 4 bases for V and 8 bases for J; bases not matched to a gene: 12. The CDR3 has 15 amino acids. This chain's CDR3 is CSVGKREDILHEQFF. The CDR3 DNA sequence: TGCAGCGTTGGGAAGCGGGAGGATATCCTCCATGAGCAGTTCTTC.

The rearrangement joins TRBV2 to TRBJ2-3; 10 bases are shared with TRBD2. Trimming cost V 6 bases and J 2 bases; bases outside gene matches: 5. CDR1 is SNHLY, CDR2 FYNNEI, per germline. CDR3 size: 15 residues. CDR3 sequence reads: CASRGAGGNTDTQYF. CDR3 in DNA: TGTGCCAGCAGGGGAGCGGGAGGGAACACAGATACGCAGTATTTT.

This chain joins TRBV28 and TRBJ2-1; tentative D call: TRBD2 (6 bases). There are 14 residues in the CDR3. Per germline, CDR1 MDHEN and CDR2 SYDVKM. V was pared by 4 bases and J by 8 bases, with 15 bases between. The CDR3: CASSSLTSTYEQFF. In DNA, the CDR3 is TGTGCCAGCAGTTCTCTGACTAGTACCTATGAGCAGTTCTTC.

This chain joins TRBV11-2 and TRBJ1-1; D uncertain. CDR3 length: 13 residues. Germline V lookup: CDR1 SGHAT, CDR2 FQNNGV. V lost 1 base and J lost 1, with 4 bases in between. The CDR3 nucleotides read TGTGCCAGCAGCTTAGGACAGAACACTGAAGCTTTCTTT. It encodes CASSLGQNTEAFF.

The rearrangement links TRBV6-6 to TRBJ2-2, with a possible D match to TRBD1 (5 bases). Looked up from germline, CDR1 is MNHNY and CDR2 is SVGAGI (reference sequence). The CDR3 runs 11 residues. V lost 6 bases and J 10 bases, leaving 9 bases between the germline ends. CDR3 protein: CASSKGSELFF. The CDR3 DNA follows: TGTGCCAGCAGCAAGGGGTCGGAGCTGTTTTTT.

This chain connects TRBV7-9 to TRBJ2-7; the match to TRBD2 covers 12 bases. The V gene's germline CDR1 is SEHNR and CDR2 FQNEAQ (reference sequence). The CDR3 contains 15 residues. V gave up 5 bases and J gave up 2 bases; unmatched junction bases: 4. The chain's CDR3 is CASSATSGGTYEQYF. DNA for the CDR3: TGTGCCAGCAGCGCCACTAGCGGGGGGACCTACGAGCAGTACTTC.

The chain couples TRBV6-1 to TRBJ2-1; 10 bases align to TRBD2. After removal of 6 bases from V and 9 bases from J, the junction contained 11 bases not matched to a gene. The CDR3 loop spans 15 amino acids. Germline CDR1 MNHNS, CDR2 SASEGT. The CDR3 bases are TGTGCCAGCAGCCTCCAGCGGGAGGGCCGTGGTGAGCAGTTCTTC. Translating gives CASSLQREGRGEQFF.

The chain couples TRBV28 to TRBJ2-1; D is unresolved. Trimming stripped 0 bases from V and 4 bases from J, with 1 base between. The CDR3 has 12 residues. Germline-derived CDR1 and CDR2 are MDHEN and SYDVKM. CDR3 residues: CASSLWYNEQFF. The CDR3 DNA reads as TGTGCCAGCAGTTTATGGTACAATGAGCAGTTCTTC.

This chain joins TRBV28 and TRBJ2-5; the D gene is possibly TRBD1 (6 bases). Per the germline V gene, CDR1 is MDHEN and CDR2 is SYDVKM. V shed 6 bases and J shed 4 bases, with 15 bases lying between them. The CDR3 spans 14 residues. This CDR3 is CASSRVRGGETQYF. The CDR3 DNA sequence: TGTGCCAGCAGCCGAGTCAGGGGTGGAGAGACCCAGTACTTC.

A single count supports this clone. The CDR3 here is CASSLAPGLYEQYF. In DNA, the CDR3 is TGTGCCAGCAGCTTAGCGCCGGGTCTATACGAGCAGTACTTC. J is TRBJ2-7 and V is TRBV7-8, with D uncertain. The CDR3 runs to 14 residues. Trimming took off 0 bases at V and 4 bases at J, with 10 bases between the two ends. CDR1 is SGHVS and CDR2 is FQNEAQ in the germline V gene. The entire variable domain, with the rest obtained from reference TRBV7-8 and TRBJ2-7, is as follows: GAGVSQSPRYKVAKRGQDVALRCDPISGHVSLFWYQQALGQGPEFLTYFQNEAQLDKSGLPSDRFFAERPEGSVSTLKIQRTQQEDSAVYLCASSLAPGLYEQYFGPGTRLTVT.

The chain recombines TRBV19 with TRBJ1-4; D not certain. CDR3 length equals 15 residues. V lost 7 bases and J 8 bases, leaving 20 bases between the germline ends. The germline CDR1 and CDR2 sequences are LNHDA and SQIVND (reference sequence). CDR3 loop: CASMEPRGGWEKLFF. As DNA, the CDR3 is TGTGCCAGTATGGAGCCCCGCGGAGGATGGGAAAAACTGTTTTTT.

The genes are TRBV4-1 and TRBJ2-3; the D call may be TRBD1 or TRBD2 (6 bases each). Trimming took off 1 base at V and 0 bases at J, with 14 bases between the two ends. Germline V gene data show CDR1 as MGHRA and CDR2 as YSYEKL. The CDR3 is 17 residues long. The CDR3 here is CASSQVGGTYSTDTQYF. The CDR3 coding sequence is TGCGCCAGCAGCCAAGTCGGCGGGACATATAGCACAGATACGCAGTATTTT.

The chain combines TRBV28 with TRBJ2-7; no definite D call. The germline CDR1 and CDR2 sequences are MDHEN and SYDVKM. This CDR3 region has 12 residues. Deletions cut 10 bases from V and 1 base from J, with 11 bases between. The CDR3 bases are TGTGCCACCTCCTGGGGTTCCTACGAGCAGTACTTC. This codes for CATSWGSYEQYF.

The V gene is TRBV11-2, the J gene TRBJ2-7, with 9 bases fitting TRBD1. The CDR3 is 18 residues long. Trimming cost V 4 bases and J 0 bases; bases outside gene matches: 13. Germline V CDR1 and CDR2: SGHAT, FQNNGV. The CDR3 nucleotides read TGTGCCAGCAGCTACACTCCCGGGACAGGGAGAGGCTCCTACGAGCAGTACTTC. Amino acids: CASSYTPGTGRGSYEQYF. Full variable domain (remainder filled in from reference TRBV11-2 and TRBJ2-7): EAGVAQSPRYKIIEKRQSVAFWCNPISGHATLYWYQQILGQGPKLLIQFQNNGVVDDSQLPKDRFSAERLKGVDSTLKIQPAKLEDSAVYLCASSYTPGTGRGSYEQYFGPGTRLTVT.

This clone was recorded once. The chain recombines TRBV6-1 with TRBJ1-1; tentatively, D is TRBD1 (6 bases). Germline values: CDR1 MNHNS, CDR2 SASEGT. The V end was cut by 9 bases, the J end by 3 bases, with 11 bases between. CDR3 length: 12 residues. DNA for the CDR3: TGTGCCAGTAACCAGGGGTACACTGAAGCTTTCTTT. This translates into CASNQGYTEAFF.

This clone has a handful of counts. This rearrangement joins TRBV20-1 to TRBJ1-2; unclear D gene. The ends were cut back, 3 bases at V and 7 bases at J, with 9 bases in the middle. The CDR3 consists of 11 residues. The germline CDR1 and CDR2 sequences are DFQATT and SNEGSKA (reference sequence). The CDR3 DNA is TGCAGTGCTAGTGGTATAGGTGGCTACACCTTC. Its translation: CSASGIGGYTF.

The chain has TRBV6-6 and TRBJ2-1; D remains ambiguous. The germline V gene has CDR1 MNHNY and CDR2 SVGAGI (reference sequence). This CDR3 is built from 14 residues. V was pared by 0 bases and J by 6 bases, with 9 bases between. In nucleotides, the CDR3 is TGTGCCAGCAGTTACTCGACGGTTGTCAATGAGCAGTTCTTC. Translation: CASSYSTVVNEQFF.

This clone was counted a single time. The chain employs TRBV5-1 and TRBJ1-1, with D unresolved. The CDR3 spans 13 residues. Trimming stripped 1 base from V and 0 bases from J, with 4 bases between. Looked up from germline, CDR1 is SGHRS and CDR2 is YFSETQ. The CDR3 loop reads CASSLFVNTEAFF. In nucleotides, the CDR3 is TGCGCCAGCAGCTTGTTTGTGAACACTGAAGCTTTCTTT.

V and J are TRBV5-1 and TRBJ2-1; 13 bases align to TRBD2. The ends lost 0 bases at V and 7 bases at J; junction bases unmatched: 4. The CDR3 is 16 amino acids. Germline values: CDR1 SGHRS, CDR2 YFSETQ. As DNA, the CDR3 is TGCGCCAGCAGCTTGGGGACTAGCGGGAGACGTAATGAGCAGTTCTTC. Amino acids: CASSLGTSGRRNEQFF. Looking up the rest from reference TRBV5-1 and TRBJ2-1 gives the full variable domain: KAGVTQTPRYLIKTRGQQVTLSCSPISGHRSVSWYQQTPGQGLQFLFEYFSETQRNKGNFPGRFSGRQFSNSRSEMNVSTLELGDSALYLCASSLGTSGRRNEQFFGPGTRLTVL.

The rearrangement links TRBV28 to TRBJ2-5; 10 nucleotides agree with TRBD2. CDR3 size: 15 residues. The ends lost 6 bases at V and 3 bases at J; junction bases unmatched: 7. Germline values: CDR1 MDHEN, CDR2 SYDVKM. Here the CDR3 reads CASSPLAGTEETQYF. DNA for the CDR3: TGTGCCAGCAGCCCACTAGCGGGAACGGAAGAGACCCAGTACTTC.

The V and J genes are TRBV28 and TRBJ1-4; D is unresolved. The length of the CDR3 is 11 residues. The germline V gene encodes CDR1 MDHEN and CDR2 SYDVKM. Trimming took 3 bases from V and 7 from J, leaving 3 bases between them. The CDR3 sequence is CASSLGEKLFF. CDR3 DNA sequence: TGTGCCAGCAGTTTGGGTGAAAAACTGTTTTTT.

This chain uses TRBV28 with TRBJ2-1; 13 bases agree with TRBD2. The CDR3 consists of 18 residues. CDR1 is MDHEN, CDR2 SYDVKM, per germline. After removal of 2 bases from V and 5 bases from J, the junction contained 9 bases not matched to a gene. CDR3 loop: CASSLRPRTSGRNNEQFF. DNA for the CDR3: TGTGCCAGCAGTTTAAGGCCTAGGACTAGCGGGAGAAACAATGAGCAGTTCTTC.

The chain employs TRBV28 and TRBJ2-1, with TRBD2 as a possible D gene (6 bases). Trimming removed 3 bases from V and 4 bases from J, with 13 bases in between. The CDR3 covers 15 residues. From germline, CDR1 is MDHEN and CDR2 SYDVKM. This CDR3 reads CASSFRRGPYNEQFF. The CDR3 DNA follows: TGTGCCAGCAGTTTCCGGCGGGGACCATACAATGAGCAGTTCTTC.